One and the same sample provided the 15 T cell receptor beta chains below, sequenced in a study of CD4+ T cells in melanoma. The protocol was immunoSEQ multiplex PCR, while the TCRdb copy is restricted to in-frame clones and leaves out a portion. The top ten clones hold about 6% of a sample with approximately 14,000 clones, approximately 88% of them seen once. Sequencing used cells from a culture (not recorded whether cultured in vitro). The receptors were sampled from a human donor with melanoma.

The rearrangement uses TRBV7-3 and TRBJ1-1; D remains ambiguous. The CDR3 runs to 14 residues. Trimming took 5 bases from V and 6 from J, leaving 16 bases between them. The germline V gene encodes CDR1 SGHTA and CDR2 FQGTGA. This CDR3 is CASSATGPQAEAFF. In DNA form, the CDR3 reads TGTGCCAGCAGCGCTACCGGGCCCCAAGCTGAAGCTTTCTTT.

This chain links TRBV28 with TRBJ2-7; D may correspond to TRBD1 or TRBD2 (6 bases each). The germline V gene has CDR1 MDHEN and CDR2 SYDVKM. The V end lost 6 bases, the J end lost 0 bases, and 15 bases lay between the germline ends. This CDR3 comprises 15 residues. Here the CDR3 DNA reads TGTGCCAGCAGGACACCCGGGGGCATCTCCTACGAGCAGTACTTC. Translating gives CASRTPGGISYEQYF.

The chain has TRBV4-1 and TRBJ2-7; D may be TRBD1 or TRBD2 (5 bases each). Between the trimmed V and J ends, which lost 3 bases and 3 bases, there was a span of 9 bases. Germline loops: CDR1 MGHRA, CDR2 YSYEKL. This CDR3 contains 13 residues. In DNA form, the CDR3 reads TGCGCCAGCAGCCAGGGACGGAACTACGAGCAGTACTTC. This translates into CASSQGRNYEQYF.

J is TRBJ2-2 and V is TRBV2; 8 positions agree with TRBD1. Trimming removed 7 bases from V and 4 bases from J; junction bases left unmatched: 5. Germline-derived CDR1 and CDR2 are SNHLY and FYNNEI. The CDR3 contains 14 residues. This CDR3 is CASTPDRVTGELFF. The CDR3, as DNA: TGTGCCAGCACCCCGGACAGGGTCACCGGGGAGCTGTTTTTT.

The rearrangement uses TRBV5-1 and TRBJ2-7, with D possibly matching TRBD2 (5 bases). The CDR3 extends over 14 amino acids. V lost 0 bases and J 1 base, leaving 8 bases between the germline ends. Germline lookup yields CDR1 SGHRS and CDR2 YFSETQ. The CDR3 here is CASSLGGASYEQYF. CDR3 nucleotide sequence: TGCGCCAGCAGCTTGGGGGGAGCGTCCTACGAGCAGTACTTC.

V is TRBV6-5 and J is TRBJ2-1, with 11 bases identical to TRBD2. CDR3 length: 15 residues. Germline V gene sequence: CDR1 MNHEY, CDR2 SVGAGI. The junction had 4 bases not matched to a gene; V was cut back by 4 bases and J by 5 bases. For the CDR3, the DNA is TGTGCCAGCAGTTCCGGGACTAGCGGCAACAATGAGCAGTTCTTC. Translating gives CASSSGTSGNNEQFF.

The CDR3 bases are TGTGCCAGCAGTCAACAGGGGGCCAGGAGCACTGAAGCTTTCTTT. Translation: CASSQQGARSTEAFF. This chain connects TRBV2 to TRBJ1-1; 9 bases fit TRBD1. Germline V gene sequence: CDR1 SNHLY, CDR2 FYNNEI. CDR3 length: 15 residues. Trimming removed 5 bases from V and 4 bases from J; junction bases left unmatched: 8.

The rearrangement uses TRBV18 and TRBJ1-2; D might be TRBD1 (5 bases). CDR3 size: 16 residues. V lost 1 base, J lost 3 bases, and 15 bases lay in between. Germline CDR1 is KGHSH and CDR2 is LQKENI. Here the CDR3 reads CASSPRIGEPDYGYTF. CDR3 sequence (DNA): TGTGCCAGCTCACCACGGATAGGGGAGCCGGACTATGGCTACACCTTC.

This rearrangement joins TRBV7-9 to TRBJ2-1, with TRBD1 matching 7 bases. The V segment lost 5 bases and the J segment 0 bases; nucleotides outside the gene matches: 7. The CDR3 covers 16 residues. Germline V CDR1 and CDR2: SEHNR, FQNEAQ (reference sequence). CDR3 in amino acids: CASSPDRPSSYNEQFF. CDR3 sequence (DNA): TGTGCCAGCAGCCCGGACAGGCCAAGCTCCTACAATGAGCAGTTCTTC.

In this sample, this clone turned up once. The chain uses TRBV12-5 and TRBJ2-7; D is unclear. Germline CDR1 and CDR2: LGHNT and FRNRAP. The V and J ends lost 4 bases and 7 bases respectively, with 17 bases between them. The CDR3 sequence is 14 residues long. This chain's CDR3 is CASGSLQRKGEQYF. CDR3 nucleotides: TGTGCTAGTGGTTCACTACAAAGGAAAGGAGAGCAGTACTTC.

The chain is built from TRBV5-1 and TRBJ2-7, with 12 positions matching TRBD1. Germline values: CDR1 SGHRS, CDR2 YFSETQ. V dropped 4 bases and J dropped 4; count of bases not matched to a gene: 9. CDR3 length equals 16 residues. The CDR3 DNA reads as TGCGCCAGCAGCCGTGGGGGGACAGGGGGCGGATACGAGCAGTACTTC. Its translation: CASSRGGTGGGYEQYF. The variable domain in full, completed from reference TRBV5-1 and TRBJ2-7, reads KAGVTQTPRYLIKTRGQQVTLSCSPISGHRSVSWYQQTPGQGLQFLFEYFSETQRNKGNFPGRFSGRQFSNSRSEMNVSTLELGDSALYLCASSRGGTGGGYEQYFGPGTRLTVT.

The J gene is TRBJ1-2, the V gene TRBV5-6; D is unclear. CDR3 size: 13 residues. Germline-derived CDR1 and CDR2 are SGHDT and YYEEEE. The V and J ends lost 0 bases and 8 bases respectively, with 11 bases between them. DNA of the CDR3: TGTGCCAGCAGCTTGGTCGGGGATCGGGGCTACACCTTC. It encodes CASSLVGDRGYTF.

This clone was seen only once. V is TRBV5-4 and J is TRBJ2-3; the match to TRBD1 covers 7 bases. Looked up from germline, CDR1 is SGHNT and CDR2 is YYREEE (reference sequence). V lost 0 bases to trimming and J lost 4 bases; unmatched junction nucleotides: 2. This CDR3 is built from 14 residues. The chain's CDR3 is CASSLEGGPDTQYF. The CDR3 nucleotides read TGTGCCAGCAGCTTGGAAGGGGGCCCAGATACGCAGTATTTT.

The chain employs TRBV30 and TRBJ2-7; D is unresolved. The CDR3 runs to 12 residues. The germline CDR1 and CDR2 sequences are GTSNPN and SVGIG (reference sequence). The germline V and J ends were trimmed by 2 bases and 6 bases, with 11 bases remaining between them. The CDR3 region is CAWSTLKGEQYF. The DNA of the CDR3 is TGTGCCTGGAGTACCCTCAAAGGCGAGCAGTACTTC.

V gene TRBV7-2 combines with J gene TRBJ2-6; no clear D. V was cut by 3 bases and J by 4 bases, with 7 bases left in between. CDR1 SGHTA and CDR2 FQGNSA come from the germline V gene. The CDR3 sequence is 14 residues long. Here the CDR3 DNA reads TGTGCCAGCAGCTTTAGGAGAGGGGCCAACGTCCTGACTTTC. This translates into CASSFRRGANVLTF.